A single sample is the source of the 21 T cell receptor beta chains below, sequenced in a study of blood T cell repertoires in COVID-19. The data were produced by immunoSEQ multiplex PCR, yet TCRdb's version contains in-frame clones alone and is incomplete. The sample records under 250,000 clones, 83% being singletons. The sequencing sample was made of PBMCs or T cells enriched from blood (not recorded which). The receptor source for this set is a woman in her forties or fifties who had been exposed to COVID-19.

The V gene is TRBV19, the J gene TRBJ2-7; TRBD1 aligns across 9 bases. The CDR3 contains 13 residues. CDR1 and CDR2 from the germline V gene are LNHDA and SQIVND (reference sequence). J lost 6 bases, V lost 5 bases, and 5 bases had no gene match. The CDR3 DNA reads as TGTGCCAGTAGTCTTACGACAGGGGGCGAGCAGTACTTC. This gives the protein CASSLTTGGEQYF.

This clone was observed a single time. V usage is TRBV27 and J usage is TRBJ1-6; tentative D call: TRBD1 (5 bases). In germline, CDR1 is MNHEY, CDR2 SMNVEV (reference sequence). The CDR3 runs 16 residues. With 7 bases removed from V and 6 bases from J, the gap between germline ends came to 19 bases. CDR3 amino acids: CASTPRGERANSPLHF. The CDR3, as DNA: TGTGCCAGCACCCCTCGGGGGGAACGGGCTAATTCACCCCTCCACTTT.

The chain uses TRBV21-1 and TRBJ2-7; the table gives TRBD1 as D, unverified against the DNA. TRBV21-1 is a listed pseudogene. The CDR3 has 13 amino acids. The CDR3 region is CASSRQGTHEQYF. DNA for the CDR3: TGTGCCAGCAGCAGACAGGGAACGCACGAGCAGTACTTC.

The rearrangement links TRBV28 to TRBJ1-6, with a weak D call TRBD1 (5 bases). The CDR3 runs to 14 residues. The V gene lost 2 bases and the J gene lost 5 bases, with 7 bases spanning the gap. From germline, CDR1 is MDHEN and CDR2 SYDVKM. The CDR3 coding sequence is TGTGCCAGCAGTTTAAGGGGAAATAATTCACCCCTCCACTTT. This encodes CASSLRGNNSPLHF.

This rearrangement joins TRBV4-3 to TRBJ2-2, with D perhaps TRBD1 (5 bases). V was shortened by 0 bases and J by 2 bases, with 10 bases between the two germline ends. The length of the CDR3 is 16 residues. The germline V gene encodes CDR1 LGHNA and CDR2 YSLEER. The CDR3 here is CASSQERTLNTGELFF. CDR3 in DNA: TGCGCCAGCAGCCAAGAAAGGACATTAAACACCGGGGAGCTGTTTTTT.

This rearrangement joins TRBV6-5 to TRBJ1-2; D gene ambiguous. Germline CDR1 reads MNHEY; CDR2 reads SVGAGI. V was cut by 0 bases and J by 0 bases, with 8 bases left in between. The CDR3 has 15 amino acids. CDR3 residues: CASSYSPVANYGYTF. As DNA, the CDR3 is TGTGCCAGCAGTTACTCTCCGGTAGCTAACTATGGCTACACCTTC.

The rearrangement joins TRBV29-1 to TRBJ2-6; 7 bases are a match to TRBD1. This CDR3 is built from 15 residues. The V gene's germline CDR1 is SQVTM and CDR2 ANQGSEA. Losses at the gene ends were 6 bases for V and 4 bases for J; bases not matched to a gene: 9. The CDR3 here is CSVMTTGAGANVLTF. CDR3 nucleotide sequence: TGCAGCGTGATGACTACAGGGGCCGGGGCCAACGTCCTGACTTTC.

The rearrangement joins TRBV4-3 to TRBJ1-4; 7 bases agree with TRBD1. The length of the CDR3 is 17 residues. The germline CDR1 and CDR2 sequences are LGHNA and YSLEER. The ends lost 2 bases at V and 7 bases at J; junction bases unmatched: 13. CDR3 loop: CASSQQGDYRGFEKLFF. CDR3 bases: TGCGCCAGCAGCCAACAAGGGGATTACAGGGGATTTGAAAAACTGTTTTTT.

The chain is built from TRBV3-1 (or the pseudogene TRBV3-2) and TRBJ1-1; no clear D gene. The V end lost 2 bases, the J end lost 10 bases, and 14 bases lay between the germline ends. Per the germline V gene, CDR1 is LGHDT and CDR2 is YNNKEL (reference sequence). CDR3 size: 13 residues. The CDR3 DNA reads TGTGCCAGCAGCCAATCCGAAGCGTCTGCAGCTTTCTTT. Encoded protein: CASSQSEASAAFF.

The V and J genes are TRBV29-1 and TRBJ2-2; D is ambiguous. Germline V lookup: CDR1 SQVTM, CDR2 ANQGSEA. The CDR3 loop spans 12 amino acids. Trimming shortened V by 5 bases and J by 4 bases, and 8 bases separated the two germline ends. This CDR3 is CSVRWSTGELFF. The CDR3 DNA sequence: TGCAGCGTTCGGTGGAGCACCGGGGAGCTGTTTTTT.

This clone was seen only a few times. The chain recombines TRBV18 with TRBJ1-1, with 9 positions matching TRBD1. With 3 bases clipped from V and 5 bases from J, the junction kept 7 bases outside the gene matches. Germline V lookup: CDR1 KGHSH, CDR2 LQKENI. CDR3 length equals 15 residues. CDR3: CASSPGTGRKTEAFF. The CDR3 DNA reads TGTGCCAGCTCACCGGGGACAGGGAGGAAAACTGAAGCTTTCTTT.

The rearrangement links TRBV24-1 to TRBJ2-1, with TRBD1 identical over 7 bases. The CDR3 covers 18 residues. Germline V gene sequence: CDR1 KGHDR, CDR2 SFDVKD. V shed 9 bases and J 0 bases; nucleotides not matched to a gene: 16. The CDR3 region is CATGVPTGRGSSYNEQFF. The CDR3, as DNA: TGTGCCACCGGAGTACCGACAGGGCGAGGTAGCTCCTACAATGAGCAGTTCTTC.

This clone was seen only a few times. V usage is TRBV2 and J usage is TRBJ2-3; 14 nucleotides line up with TRBD2. Germline values: CDR1 SNHLY, CDR2 FYNNEI. The V segment lost 6 bases and the J segment 4 bases; nucleotides outside the gene matches: 3. This CDR3 spans 15 amino acids. The CDR3 bases are TGTGCCAGCAGGCCGGGACTAGCGGGGGCAGATACGCAGTATTTT. As protein: CASRPGLAGADTQYF.

The chain links TRBV19 to TRBJ1-1; D is unresolved. Germline CDR1 LNHDA, CDR2 SQIVND (reference sequence). Trimming removed 0 bases at V and 5 bases at J, with 7 bases between. This CDR3 contains 13 residues. CDR3 sequence reads: CASSIEEATEAFF. In nucleotides, the CDR3 is TGTGCCAGTAGTATAGAAGAGGCGACTGAAGCTTTCTTT.

The rearrangement joins TRBV7-9 to TRBJ1-2; 9 bases align to TRBD1. Germline trimming cut 5 bases from V and 5 bases from J; bases unmatched to any gene: 6. Germline V lookup: CDR1 SEHNR, CDR2 FQNEAQ (reference sequence). The CDR3 runs 14 residues. CDR3 residues: CASSTGQGLYGYTF. CDR3 DNA sequence: TGTGCCAGCAGCACCGGACAGGGGCTATATGGCTACACCTTC.

This chain uses TRBV28 with TRBJ2-5; TRBD2 is a possible D gene (5 bases). V dropped 2 bases and J dropped 7 bases, with 8 bases sitting between them. This CDR3 region has 12 residues. The germline V gene encodes CDR1 MDHEN and CDR2 SYDVKM. CDR3 sequence reads: CASSLISGTQYF. CDR3 nucleotides: TGTGCCAGCAGTTTAATAAGCGGGACCCAGTACTTC.

This rearrangement joins TRBV7-9 to TRBJ1-3; 10 nucleotides agree with TRBD1. This CDR3 has 14 amino acids. From germline, CDR1 is SEHNR and CDR2 FQNEAQ (reference sequence). V lost 5 bases to trimming and J lost 3 bases; unmatched junction nucleotides: 1. The CDR3 sequence: CASSGDRGGNTIYF. CDR3 in DNA: TGTGCCAGCAGCGGGGACAGGGGTGGAAACACCATATATTTT.

The chain recombines TRBV6-5 with TRBJ1-1, with unresolved D. Germline-derived CDR1 and CDR2 are MNHEY and SVGAGI. With 6 bases removed from V and 1 base from J, the gap between germline ends came to 12 bases. CDR3 length: 14 residues. Here the CDR3 DNA reads TGTGCCAGCAGACCTGGCCGGGAGAACACTGAAGCTTTCTTT. The encoded protein is CASRPGRENTEAFF.

The chain has TRBV11-2 and TRBJ2-3, with a possible D match to TRBD2 (6 bases). Germline V lookup: CDR1 SGHAT, CDR2 FQNNGV. CDR3 length: 15 residues. Trimming took 2 bases from V and 5 from J, leaving 14 bases between them. CDR3: CASSLLGGRVDTQYF. Written as DNA, the CDR3 is TGTGCCAGCAGCTTATTGGGAGGTCGGGTAGATACGCAGTATTTT. The full variable domain, with the rest looked up from reference TRBV11-2 and TRBJ2-3, is EAGVAQSPRYKIIEKRQSVAFWCNPISGHATLYWYQQILGQGPKLLIQFQNNGVVDDSQLPKDRFSAERLKGVDSTLKIQPAKLEDSAVYLCASSLLGGRVDTQYFGPGTRLTVL.

This clone was seen only once. V gene TRBV6-5 combines with J gene TRBJ2-3; D not resolved. The CDR3 runs to 12 residues. Trimming cost V 6 bases and J 6 bases, with 10 bases left between them. Germline CDR1 is MNHEY and CDR2 is SVGAGI. This CDR3 reads CASRGDRDTQYF. Written as DNA, the CDR3 is TGTGCCAGCAGAGGAGATAGGGATACGCAGTATTTT.

V is TRBV23-1 and J is TRBJ2-7; tentatively, D is TRBD1 (6 bases). TRBV23-1 is labeled an ORF, and its function is uncertain. V shed 8 bases and J shed 5 bases, with 16 bases lying between them. This CDR3 region has 13 residues. CDR3 nucleotide sequence: TGCGCCAGCTTCCGGGCAGGGGAGAACGAGCAGTACTTC. The encoded protein is CASFRAGENEQYF.